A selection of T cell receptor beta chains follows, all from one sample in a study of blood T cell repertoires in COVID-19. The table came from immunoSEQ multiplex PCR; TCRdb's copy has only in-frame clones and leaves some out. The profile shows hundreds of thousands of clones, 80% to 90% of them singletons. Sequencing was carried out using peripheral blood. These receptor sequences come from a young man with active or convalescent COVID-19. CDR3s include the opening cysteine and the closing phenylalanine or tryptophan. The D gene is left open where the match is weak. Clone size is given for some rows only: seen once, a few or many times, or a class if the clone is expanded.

CDR3nt: TGTGCCAGCTCACCACCGGTATCAGGTTACAATGAGCAGTTCTTC; CDR3aa: CASSPPVSGYNEQFF; d_gene: NA; len: 15; j_gene: TRBJ2-1; abundance: NA; v_gene: TRBV18
CDR3nt: TGTGCCAGCAGTTATACCGGGACAGGGTCGTCTAAACTGTTTTTT; CDR3aa: CASSYTGTGSSKLFF; d_gene: TRBD1; len: 15; j_gene: TRBJ1-4; abundance: NA; v_gene: TRBV6-5
CDR3nt: TGCGCCAGCAGCTTGCTAGCGGGAGTCTACAATGAGCAGTTCTTC; CDR3aa: CASSLLAGVYNEQFF; d_gene: TRBD2; len: 15; j_gene: TRBJ2-1; abundance: NA; v_gene: TRBV5-1
CDR3nt: TGTGCCAGCAGCGGGACAGGGTACTCCTACGAGCAGTACTTC; CDR3aa: CASSGTGYSYEQYF; d_gene: TRBD1; len: 14; j_gene: TRBJ2-7; abundance: many; v_gene: TRBV7-9
CDR3nt: TGTGCCAGCAGCGCCTCTGAGGCCCCCCGCCAGCCCCAGCATTTT; CDR3aa: CASSASEAPRQPQHF; d_gene: NA; len: 15; j_gene: TRBJ1-5; abundance: NA; v_gene: TRBV7-8
CDR3nt: TGTGCCAGCAGCAGAGGGACTAGCGGCCCTAACACAGATACGCAGTATTTT; CDR3aa: CASSRGTSGPNTDTQYF; d_gene: TRBD2; len: 17; j_gene: TRBJ2-3; abundance: once; v_gene: TRBV11-3
CDR3nt: TGTGCCAGCAGACCTACCAGGACAGGGGATCTTCAGCCCCAGCATTTT; CDR3aa: CASRPTRTGDLQPQHF; d_gene: TRBD1; len: 16; j_gene: TRBJ1-5; abundance: NA; v_gene: TRBV2
CDR3nt: TGCGCCAGCAGCCAAGATGACACAGGGGGCTATGGCTACACCTTC; CDR3aa: CASSQDDTGGYGYTF; d_gene: TRBD1; len: 15; j_gene: TRBJ1-2; abundance: NA; v_gene: TRBV4-3
CDR3nt: TGCGCCAGCAGCCAAGGGATTGACAGCTCAGATACGCAGTATTTT; CDR3aa: CASSQGIDSSDTQYF; d_gene: NA; len: 15; j_gene: TRBJ2-3; abundance: NA; v_gene: TRBV4-3
CDR3nt: TGTGCCAGCAGTTACAGGTCTAGCGGGGAATTGGGCTGGGAGACCCAGTACTTC; CDR3aa: CASSYRSSGELGWETQYF; d_gene: TRBD2; len: 18; j_gene: TRBJ2-5; abundance: NA; v_gene: TRBV6-2/TRBV6-3
CDR3nt: TGTGCCAGCAGTGGCGCAGGGATAGTCAATCAGCCCCAGCATTTT; CDR3aa: CASSGAGIVNQPQHF; d_gene: NA; len: 15; j_gene: TRBJ1-5; abundance: NA; v_gene: TRBV2
CDR3nt: TGTGCCAGCAGTTTGGACAGCCGCCACTCTGGGGCCAACGTCCTGACTTTC; CDR3aa: CASSLDSRHSGANVLTF; d_gene: NA; len: 17; j_gene: TRBJ2-6; abundance: NA; v_gene: TRBV28
CDR3nt: TGTGCCAGTAGCGTCCTCGCGGGAGGGCCATCCGAGCAGTACTTC; CDR3aa: CASSVLAGGPSEQYF; d_gene: TRBD2; len: 15; j_gene: TRBJ2-7; abundance: few; v_gene: TRBV19
CDR3nt: TGCGCCAGCAGCTTGGCCGGGGGAATGAACACTGAAGCTTTCTTT; CDR3aa: CASSLAGGMNTEAFF; d_gene: NA; len: 15; j_gene: TRBJ1-1; abundance: few; v_gene: TRBV5-1
CDR3nt: TGCGCCAGCAGCTTGAGGCAGGGGGGTTATAAAGCGGCCGACAATGAGCAGTTCTTC; CDR3aa: CASSLRQGGYKAADNEQFF; d_gene: NA; len: 19; j_gene: TRBJ2-1; abundance: once; v_gene: TRBV5-1
CDR3nt: TGTGCCAGCAGCGTAGGGACTAGCGACTACAATGAGCAGTTCTTC; CDR3aa: CASSVGTSDYNEQFF; d_gene: TRBD2; len: 15; j_gene: TRBJ2-1; abundance: NA; v_gene: TRBV9
CDR3nt: TGTGCCAGCAGCTTAGGGTCACAGATAGGCCAGCCCCAGCATTTT; CDR3aa: CASSLGSQIGQPQHF; d_gene: NA; len: 15; j_gene: TRBJ1-5; abundance: NA; v_gene: TRBV7-9
CDR3nt: TGTGCCAGCAGCCCAAAGAAAGGAGAGTCAAGCTCCTACAATGAGCAGTTCTTC; CDR3aa: CASSPKKGESSSYNEQFF; d_gene: NA; len: 18; j_gene: TRBJ2-1; abundance: NA; v_gene: TRBV11-2
CDR3nt: TGTGCCAGCACCCCCCTACTAGCGGGAGGCCATGAGCAGTTCTTC; CDR3aa: CASTPLLAGGHEQFF; d_gene: TRBD2; len: 15; j_gene: TRBJ2-1; abundance: NA; v_gene: TRBV6-2/TRBV6-3
CDR3nt: TGTGCCAGCAGCTTGTCCAGTAATCAGCCCCAGCATTTT; CDR3aa: CASSLSSNQPQHF; d_gene: NA; len: 13; j_gene: TRBJ1-5; abundance: few; v_gene: TRBV5-8
CDR3nt: TGTGCCAGCAGCCCGCGGGGCAAGAACACTGAAGCTTTCTTT; CDR3aa: CASSPRGKNTEAFF; d_gene: NA; len: 14; j_gene: TRBJ1-1; abundance: NA; v_gene: TRBV7-6
CDR3nt: TGTGCCACCGGCGGACAGGGGACCGGAGAGACCCAGTACTTC; CDR3aa: CATGGQGTGETQYF; d_gene: TRBD1; len: 14; j_gene: TRBJ2-5; abundance: NA; v_gene: TRBV15
CDR3nt: TGTGCCAGCAGCCAAGGGTCACAGCCTCAGACGACCCAGTACTTC; CDR3aa: CASSQGSQPQTTQYF; d_gene: NA; len: 15; j_gene: TRBJ2-5; abundance: NA; v_gene: TRBV3-1/TRBV3-2
CDR3nt: TGCGCCAGCAGCTTCGGACTAGCGGGGGGGCCAAGCACAGATACGCAGTATTTT; CDR3aa: CASSFGLAGGPSTDTQYF; d_gene: TRBD2; len: 18; j_gene: TRBJ2-3; abundance: few; v_gene: TRBV5-1
CDR3nt: TGCGCCAGCAGCCAAGAGCTGTCCGGGACTAGCGGGATGGACAATGAGCAGTTCTTC; CDR3aa: CASSQELSGTSGMDNEQFF; d_gene: TRBD2; len: 19; j_gene: TRBJ2-1; abundance: NA; v_gene: TRBV4-3
CDR3nt: TGTGCCAGCAGCTTAGGGACAGGCCCGCTGACTGAAGCTTTCTTT; CDR3aa: CASSLGTGPLTEAFF; d_gene: TRBD1; len: 15; j_gene: TRBJ1-1; abundance: NA; v_gene: TRBV7-9